The rows below give T cell receptor beta chains drawn from one sample of a study of shared clonotypes between healthy human individuals. The assay was immunoSEQ multiplex PCR, and TCRdb's table has in-frame clones only and misses some. The sample yields around 240,000 clones, 65% to 70% seen once. Material: memory CD4+ T cells sorted from blood. All receptors derive from a man aged 30-40 years in good health. Both conserved end residues are part of each CDR3. The D gene is left open where the match is weak. Expanded clones are given a class, and other clones once, few, many or no size at all.

>TRBV25-1|TRBJ2-3|NA|NA
TGTGCCAGCAGTGAATTTATAGGGGGAGGGGATACGCAGTATTTT
CASSEFIGGGDTQYF
>TRBV7-4|TRBJ2-3|TRBD2|NA
TGTGCCAGCAGCTTGGGACTAGCGGCACCTAGCACAGATACGCAGTATTTT
CASSLGLAAPSTDTQYF
>TRBV7-9|TRBJ2-3|NA|NA
TGTGCCAGCAGCTTCGGTGGAGCAGATACGCAGTATTTT
CASSFGGADTQYF
>TRBV2|TRBJ1-2|NA|NA
TGTGCCAGCAGTGACACTGTCTGGGGCTACACCTTC
CASSDTVWGYTF
>TRBV18|TRBJ2-2|NA|NA
TGTGCCAGCTCAAGTAGCGCCCGAGAGGGGACCGGGGAGCTGTTTTTT
CASSSSAREGTGELFF
>TRBV5-6|TRBJ1-2|NA|few
TGTGCCAGCAGCTTGAGCACTCGGCCCGATAAGCACACCTTC
CASSLSTRPDKHTF
>TRBV5-6|TRBJ2-3|TRBD1|NA
TGTGCCAGCAGCTTGGGGGGACAGGGCCCGGATACGCAGTATTTT
CASSLGGQGPDTQYF
>TRBV5-8|TRBJ2-5|NA|NA
TGTGCCAGCAGCCAAGGGGCCAGGATCCAAGAGACCCAGTACTTC
CASSQGARIQETQYF
>TRBV5-1|TRBJ2-5|NA|few
TGCGCCAGCAGCTTGGTTACGGGTCTCCAAGAGACCCAGTACTTC
CASSLVTGLQETQYF
>TRBV29-1|TRBJ2-1|TRBD2|NA
TGCAGCGTCGTTAGCGGGAGGGCCACTGAGCAGTTCTTC
CSVVSGRATEQFF
>TRBV6-1|TRBJ1-5|NA|NA
TGTGCCGCAGACCCCAGGGCCGGACGAAATCAGCCCCAGCATTTT
CAADPRAGRNQPQHF
>TRBV4-1|TRBJ2-7|TRBD2|NA
TGCGCCAGCAGCCCGGGACCCCTAGCGGGAGCGGATCAAACACAGTACTTC
CASSPGPLAGADQTQYF
>TRBV27|TRBJ2-7|TRBD2|NA
TGTGCCAGCACCCTGAGGGGAGGGAGGCCCTACGAGCAGTACTTC
CASTLRGGRPYEQYF
>TRBV14|TRBJ1-3|TRBD1|NA
TGTGCCAGCAGCAGAGACAGGGGGCGAACCATATATTTT
CASSRDRGRTIYF
>TRBV10-2|TRBJ2-1|TRBD2|NA
TGCGCCAGCAGTGACTCTTCAACTAGCGGGAGTAACAATGAGCAGTTCTTC
CASSDSSTSGSNNEQFF
>TRBV6-5|TRBJ2-3|NA|NA
TGTGCCAGCAGTTCCCGGAGTACGCAGTATTTT
CASSSRSTQYF
>TRBV6-6|TRBJ1-1|NA|NA
TGTGCCAGCAGTTACACCGGGGGGCGTACTGAAGCTTTCTTT
CASSYTGGRTEAFF
>TRBV28|TRBJ2-1|TRBD1|NA
TGTGCCAGCAGATACTCCCGGGACAGGTCCTACAATGAGCAGTTCTTC
CASRYSRDRSYNEQFF
>TRBV28|TRBJ2-3|TRBD2|many
TGTGCCAGCAGCACGGGACTAGCGGGATACGACCCTAGCACAGATACGCAGTATTTT
CASSTGLAGYDPSTDTQYF
>TRBV30|TRBJ2-3|NA|NA
TGTGCCTGGACCAAGGGGGGGGATACGCAGTATTTT
CAWTKGGDTQYF
>TRBV6-4|TRBJ2-7|TRBD1|NA
TGTGCCAGCAGGGATAGACAGGGACGGCACGAGCAGTACTTC
CASRDRQGRHEQYF
>TRBV29-1|TRBJ2-1|TRBD2|NA
TGCAGCGTTGGGGTAGCGGGAGTTGGGAATGAGCAGTTCTTC
CSVGVAGVGNEQFF
>TRBV27|TRBJ2-3|TRBD2|NA
TGTGCCAGCAGTACCTCGGTGCGGGAGGCTAGCACAGATACGCAGTATTTT
CASSTSVREASTDTQYF
>TRBV28|TRBJ2-1|TRBD1|NA
TGTGCCAGCAGTTTTAGCGGACAGGGGGTTGGAGAGCAGTTCTTC
CASSFSGQGVGEQFF
>TRBV7-6|TRBJ2-3|NA|NA
TGTGCCAGCAGCTTAGGGAGCGGGAGCACAGATACGCAGTATTTT
CASSLGSGSTDTQYF
>TRBV27|TRBJ1-2|NA|NA
TGTGCCAGCAGATTTCAAACTAGTGGGCTTGGCTACACCTTC
CASRFQTSGLGYTF
>TRBV30|TRBJ1-1|NA|NA
TGTGCCTGGGGTGAACAGGGAAACACTGAAGCTTTCTTT
CAWGEQGNTEAFF
>TRBV20-1|TRBJ2-5|NA|NA
TGCAGTGCTAGAGCGGAAGAGACCCAGTACTTC
CSARAEETQYF
>TRBV5-1|TRBJ2-1|NA|NA
TGCGCCAGCAGCTTGACAGGGAAGGTGGATGAGCAGTTCTTC
CASSLTGKVDEQFF
>TRBV11-3|TRBJ2-1|TRBD2|NA
TGTGCCAGCAGCCAGCGGGGTGACAATGAGCAGTTCTTC
CASSQRGDNEQFF
>TRBV9|TRBJ2-3|NA|NA
TGTGCCAGCAGCGTCGCACCCAGGGGACGGACAGATACGCAGTATTTT
CASSVAPRGRTDTQYF
>TRBV5-4|TRBJ1-1|NA|NA
TGTGCCAGCAGCGCCCGGACGGTCGACACTGAAGCTTTCTTT
CASSARTVDTEAFF
>TRBV6-1|TRBJ1-4|NA|NA
TGTGCCAGCAGTGAGAGGTGGTTGGCTAATGAAAAACTGTTTTTT
CASSERWLANEKLFF
>TRBV2|TRBJ2-1|NA|few
TGTGCCAGCAGTGATCAGGTACAGTTCTTC
CASSDQVQFF
>TRBV5-8|TRBJ1-5|TRBD1|NA
TGTGCCAGCAGCTTAGGACAGGGGGCAGATCAGCCCCAGCATTTT
CASSLGQGADQPQHF
>TRBV11-3|TRBJ2-3|TRBD2|NA
TGTGCCAGCAGCTTAGGCTTGACTAGCGGGAACACAGATACGCAGTATTTT
CASSLGLTSGNTDTQYF
>TRBV7-8|TRBJ2-2|NA|NA
TGTGCCAGCAGCTTAGGAGGGACCACCGGGGAGCTGTTTTTT
CASSLGGTTGELFF
>TRBV27|TRBJ2-6|NA|NA
TGTGCCAGCAGTTTACTGCCCCTTATACCATCTGGGGCCAACGTCCTGACTTTC
CASSLLPLIPSGANVLTF
>TRBV7-9|TRBJ2-1|TRBD1|NA
TGTGCCAGCAGCTTAGACGGGCGGACAGGGGATGAGCAGTTCTTC
CASSLDGRTGDEQFF
>TRBV28|TRBJ1-5|NA|NA
TGTGCCAGCAGACATCAGGGAAGAGGAGGAGGACAGCCCCAGCATTTT
CASRHQGRGGGQPQHF
>TRBV27|TRBJ2-7|NA|NA
TGTGCCAGCAGGGCCCATGGCTCCTACGAGCAGTACTTC
CASRAHGSYEQYF
>TRBV6-6|TRBJ2-1|NA|few
TGTGCCAGCAGTTACGGCCCACCCGAGCAGTTCTTC
CASSYGPPEQFF
>TRBV28|TRBJ2-7|NA|NA
TGTGCCAGTAGCCAGGTTTACGAGCAGTACTTC
CASSQVYEQYF
>TRBV7-2|TRBJ2-1|TRBD2|NA
TGTGCCAGCAGCCCAACCGGACTAGCGGGAGGGACTGAGCAGTTCTTC
CASSPTGLAGGTEQFF
>TRBV11-2|TRBJ2-1|NA|NA
TGTGCCAGCAGCCGGGGCCGGGGTTTCTTTAGCTCCTACAATGAGCAGTTCTTC
CASSRGRGFFSSYNEQFF
>TRBV2|TRBJ1-1|NA|few
TGTGCCAGCAGCGATGACAGGAACACTGAAGCTTTCTTT
CASSDDRNTEAFF
>TRBV9|TRBJ2-5|TRBD1|many
TGTGCCAGCAGCGTAGACCCTGGGACAGGCGTCCAAGAGACCCAGTACTTC
CASSVDPGTGVQETQYF
>TRBV15|TRBJ2-6|NA|NA
TGTGCCACCAGCAGAGGGGGGGAAAGGGCCAACGTCCTGACTTTC
CATSRGGERANVLTF
>TRBV28|TRBJ1-1|NA|NA
TGTGCCAGCAGTTTAGGAGCCAGGGGCTCTGAAGCTTTCTTT
CASSLGARGSEAFF
>TRBV18|TRBJ1-5|TRBD1|NA
TGTGCCAGCTCCCCCTCGGGCGTGGGACAGGGCTATAGCAATCAGCCCCAGCATTTT
CASSPSGVGQGYSNQPQHF
>TRBV12-5|TRBJ2-7|NA|NA
TGTGCTAGTGGTTTGTTGGGCGGCGAGCAGTACTTC
CASGLLGGEQYF
>TRBV27|TRBJ2-3|TRBD2|NA
TGTGCCAGCAGCATCCTTGGACTAGCGGGAGGGGAATCCACAGATACGCAGTATTTT
CASSILGLAGGESTDTQYF
>TRBV7-9|TRBJ1-1|NA|many
TGTGCCAGCACCACCGGGGATGGGACTGAAGCTTTCTTT
CASTTGDGTEAFF
>TRBV11-2|TRBJ1-3|NA|NA
TGTGCCAGCAGCTATTCACCTGGAAACACCATATATTTT
CASSYSPGNTIYF
>TRBV6-5|TRBJ1-1|NA|NA
TGTGCCAGCAGCTCCGTGAATGCGGCTACTGAAGCTTTCTTT
CASSSVNAATEAFF